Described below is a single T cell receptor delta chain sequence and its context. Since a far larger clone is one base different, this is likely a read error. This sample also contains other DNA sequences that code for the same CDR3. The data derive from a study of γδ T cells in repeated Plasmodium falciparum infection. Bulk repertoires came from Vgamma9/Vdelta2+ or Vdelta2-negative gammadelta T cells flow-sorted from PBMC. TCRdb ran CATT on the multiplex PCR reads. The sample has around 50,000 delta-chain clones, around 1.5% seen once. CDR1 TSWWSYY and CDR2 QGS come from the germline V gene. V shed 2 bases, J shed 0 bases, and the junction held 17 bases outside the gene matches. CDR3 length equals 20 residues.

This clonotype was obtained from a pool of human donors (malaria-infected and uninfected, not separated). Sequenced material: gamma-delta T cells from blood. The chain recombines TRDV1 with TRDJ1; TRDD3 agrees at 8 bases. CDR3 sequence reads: CALGEILPKHWGLYTDKLIF. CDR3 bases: TGTGCTCTTGGGGAAATCCTACCTAAGCACTGGGGGCTCTACACCGATAAACTCATCTTT.